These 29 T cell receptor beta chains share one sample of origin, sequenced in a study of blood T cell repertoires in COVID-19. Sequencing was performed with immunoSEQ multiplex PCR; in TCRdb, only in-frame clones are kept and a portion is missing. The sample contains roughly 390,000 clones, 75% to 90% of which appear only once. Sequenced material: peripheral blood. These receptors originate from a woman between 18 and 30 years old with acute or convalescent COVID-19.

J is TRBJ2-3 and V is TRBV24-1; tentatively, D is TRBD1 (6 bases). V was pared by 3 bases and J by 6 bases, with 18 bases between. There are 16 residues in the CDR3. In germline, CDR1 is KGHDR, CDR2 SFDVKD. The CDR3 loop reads CATSDQDSRGGDTQYF. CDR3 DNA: TGTGCCACCAGTGATCAGGACAGCCGAGGTGGGGATACGCAGTATTTT.

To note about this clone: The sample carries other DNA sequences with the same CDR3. The CDR3 nucleotides are TGCGCCAGCAGCCCTGGCCAGGGGTCATCCTACGAGCAGTACTTC. The encoded protein is CASSPGQGSSYEQYF. The chain employs TRBV5-1 and TRBJ2-7, with D tentatively TRBD1 (6 bases). From germline, CDR1 is SGHRS and CDR2 YFSETQ. With 4 bases removed from V and 1 base from J, the gap between germline ends came to 15 bases. This CDR3 has 15 residues.

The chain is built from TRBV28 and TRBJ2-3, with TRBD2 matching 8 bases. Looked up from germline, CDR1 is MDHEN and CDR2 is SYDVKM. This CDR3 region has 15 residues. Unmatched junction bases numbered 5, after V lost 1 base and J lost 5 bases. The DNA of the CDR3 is TGTGCCAGCAGTTTATCTGGCGGGAGGCAAGATACGCAGTATTTT. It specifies CASSLSGGRQDTQYF. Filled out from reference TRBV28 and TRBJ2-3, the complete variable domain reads DVKVTQSSRYLVKRTGEKVFLECVQDMDHENMFWYRQDPGLGLRLIYFSYDVKMKEKGDIPEGYSVSREKKERFSLILESASTNQTSMYLCASSLSGGRQDTQYFGPGTRLTVL.

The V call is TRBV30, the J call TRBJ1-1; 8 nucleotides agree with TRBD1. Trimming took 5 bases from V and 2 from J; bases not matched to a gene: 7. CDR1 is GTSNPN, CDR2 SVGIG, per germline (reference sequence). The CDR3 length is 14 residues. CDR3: CAWGTGVTNTEAFF. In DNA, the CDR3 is TGTGCCTGGGGGACAGGAGTGACAAACACTGAAGCTTTCTTT.

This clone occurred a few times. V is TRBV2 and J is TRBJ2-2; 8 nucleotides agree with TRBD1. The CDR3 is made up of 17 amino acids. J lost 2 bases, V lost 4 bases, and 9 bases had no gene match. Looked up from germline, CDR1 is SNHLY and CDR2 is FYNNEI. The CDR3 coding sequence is TGTGCCAGCAGTGCGGGCAGGGGGCTCTATAACACCGGGGAGCTGTTTTTT. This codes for CASSAGRGLYNTGELFF.

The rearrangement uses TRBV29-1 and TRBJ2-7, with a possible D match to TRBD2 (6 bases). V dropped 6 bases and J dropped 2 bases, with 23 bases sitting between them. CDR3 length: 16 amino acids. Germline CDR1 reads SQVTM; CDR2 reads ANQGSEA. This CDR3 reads CSVTTSAGIKPYEQYF. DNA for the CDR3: TGCAGCGTCACCACAAGTGCGGGAATTAAGCCCTACGAGCAGTACTTC.

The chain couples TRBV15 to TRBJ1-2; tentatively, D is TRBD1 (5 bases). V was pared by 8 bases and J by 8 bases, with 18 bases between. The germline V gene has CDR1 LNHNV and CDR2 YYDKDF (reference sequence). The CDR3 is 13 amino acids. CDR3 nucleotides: TGTGCCACCGTAAGGGGCGCCGATGGAGGCTACACCTTC. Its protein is CATVRGADGGYTF. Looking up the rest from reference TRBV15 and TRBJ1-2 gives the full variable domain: DAMVIQNPRYQVTQFGKPVTLSCSQTLNHNVMYWYQQKSSQAPKLLFHYYDKDFNNEADTPDNFQSRRPNTSFCFLDIRSPGLGDTAMYLCATVRGADGGYTFGSGTRLTVV.

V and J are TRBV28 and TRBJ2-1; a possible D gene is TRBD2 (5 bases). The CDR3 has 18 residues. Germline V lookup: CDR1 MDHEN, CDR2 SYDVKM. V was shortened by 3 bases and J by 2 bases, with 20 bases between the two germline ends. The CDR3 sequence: CASSFRDEGPTTYNEQFF. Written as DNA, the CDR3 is TGTGCCAGCAGTTTTCGGGATGAAGGCCCAACCACCTACAATGAGCAGTTCTTC.

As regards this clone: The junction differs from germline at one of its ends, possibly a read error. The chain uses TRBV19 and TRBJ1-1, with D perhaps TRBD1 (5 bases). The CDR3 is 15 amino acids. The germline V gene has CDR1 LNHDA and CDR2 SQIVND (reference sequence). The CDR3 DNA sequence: TGTGCCAGTAGTATCCGGGCGACAGCCGGCCACGTCGTAGGATTT. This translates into CASSIRATAGHVVGF.

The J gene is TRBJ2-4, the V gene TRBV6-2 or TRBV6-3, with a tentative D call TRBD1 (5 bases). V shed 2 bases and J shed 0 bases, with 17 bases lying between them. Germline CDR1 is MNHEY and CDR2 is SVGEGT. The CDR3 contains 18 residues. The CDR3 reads CASSYPDGQGLAKNIQYF. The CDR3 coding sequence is TGTGCCAGCAGTTACCCCGACGGCCAGGGCTTAGCCAAAAACATTCAGTACTTC.

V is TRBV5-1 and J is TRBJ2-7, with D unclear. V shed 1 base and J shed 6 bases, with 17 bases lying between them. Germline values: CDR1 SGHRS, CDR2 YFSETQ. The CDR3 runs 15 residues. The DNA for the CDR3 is TGCGCCAGCAGCTTGTCTTCACAGTGGGTCGCCGAGCAGTACTTC. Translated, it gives CASSLSSQWVAEQYF.

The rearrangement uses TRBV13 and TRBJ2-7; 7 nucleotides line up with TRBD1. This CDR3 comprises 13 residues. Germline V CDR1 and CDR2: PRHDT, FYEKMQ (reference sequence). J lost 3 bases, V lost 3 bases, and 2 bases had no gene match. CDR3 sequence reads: CASSLDRFYEQYF. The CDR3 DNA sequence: TGTGCCAGCAGCTTGGACAGGTTCTACGAGCAGTACTTC.

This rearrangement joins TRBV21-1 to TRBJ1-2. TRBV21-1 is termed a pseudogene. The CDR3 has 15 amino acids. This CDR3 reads CASSKSGVGYYGYTF. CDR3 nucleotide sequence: TGTGCCAGCAGCAAATCGGGGGTAGGGTACTATGGCTACACCTTC.

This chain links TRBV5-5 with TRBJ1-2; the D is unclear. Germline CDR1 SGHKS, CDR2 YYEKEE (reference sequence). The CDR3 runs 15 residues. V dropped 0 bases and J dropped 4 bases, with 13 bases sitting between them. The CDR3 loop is CASSLARSLGYGYTF. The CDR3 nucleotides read TGTGCCAGCAGCTTGGCAAGGAGTTTGGGCTATGGCTACACCTTC.

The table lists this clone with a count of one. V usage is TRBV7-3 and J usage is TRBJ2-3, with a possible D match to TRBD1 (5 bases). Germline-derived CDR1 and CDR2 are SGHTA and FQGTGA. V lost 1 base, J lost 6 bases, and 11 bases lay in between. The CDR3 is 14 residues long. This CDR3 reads CASSLMQTADTQYF. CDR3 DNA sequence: TGTGCCAGCAGCTTAATGCAGACAGCGGATACGCAGTATTTT.

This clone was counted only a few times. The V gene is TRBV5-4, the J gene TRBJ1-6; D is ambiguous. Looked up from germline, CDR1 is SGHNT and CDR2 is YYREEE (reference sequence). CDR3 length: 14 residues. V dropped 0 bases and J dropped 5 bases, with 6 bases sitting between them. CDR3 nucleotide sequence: TGTGCCAGCAGCTTGGCCCCTGATAATTCACCCCTCCACTTT. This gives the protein CASSLAPDNSPLHF.

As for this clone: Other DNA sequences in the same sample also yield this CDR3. CDR3 residues: CASSEGGQGGETQYF. DNA of the CDR3: TGTGCCAGCAGTGAAGGGGGACAGGGAGGAGAGACCCAGTACTTC. V usage is TRBV6-1 and J usage is TRBJ2-5, with 9 positions matching TRBD1. Trimming cost V 1 base and J 4 bases; bases outside gene matches: 4. Germline V gives CDR1 MNHNS, CDR2 SASEGT. The CDR3 covers 15 residues.

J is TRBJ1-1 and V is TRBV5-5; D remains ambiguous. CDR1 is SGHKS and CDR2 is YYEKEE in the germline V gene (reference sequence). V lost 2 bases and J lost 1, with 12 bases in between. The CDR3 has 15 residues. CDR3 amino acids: CASSFSFPGNTEAFF. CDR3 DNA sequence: TGTGCCAGCAGCTTTTCGTTTCCAGGGAACACTGAAGCTTTCTTT.

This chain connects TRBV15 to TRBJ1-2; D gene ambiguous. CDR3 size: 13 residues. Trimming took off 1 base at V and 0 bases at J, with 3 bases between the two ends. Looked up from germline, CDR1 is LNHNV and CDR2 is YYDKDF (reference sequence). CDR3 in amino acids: CATSRAANYGYTF. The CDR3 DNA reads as TGTGCCACCAGCAGAGCGGCTAACTATGGCTACACCTTC. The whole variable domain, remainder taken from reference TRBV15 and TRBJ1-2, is DAMVIQNPRYQVTQFGKPVTLSCSQTLNHNVMYWYQQKSSQAPKLLFHYYDKDFNNEADTPDNFQSRRPNTSFCFLDIRSPGLGDTAMYLCATSRAANYGYTFGSGTRLTVV.

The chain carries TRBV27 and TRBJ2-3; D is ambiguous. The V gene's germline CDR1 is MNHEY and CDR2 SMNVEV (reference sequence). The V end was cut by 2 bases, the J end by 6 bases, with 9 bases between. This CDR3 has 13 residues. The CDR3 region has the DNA TGTGCCAGCAGTTTAGCACCTACGGATACGCAGTATTTT. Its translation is CASSLAPTDTQYF.

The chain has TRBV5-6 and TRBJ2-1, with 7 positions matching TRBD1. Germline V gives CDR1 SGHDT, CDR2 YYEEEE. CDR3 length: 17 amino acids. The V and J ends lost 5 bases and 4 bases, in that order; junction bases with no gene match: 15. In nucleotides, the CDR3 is TGTGCCAGCAGATCCGGCGGTAGTCCGGGACAGTACAATGAGCAGTTCTTC. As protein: CASRSGGSPGQYNEQFF.

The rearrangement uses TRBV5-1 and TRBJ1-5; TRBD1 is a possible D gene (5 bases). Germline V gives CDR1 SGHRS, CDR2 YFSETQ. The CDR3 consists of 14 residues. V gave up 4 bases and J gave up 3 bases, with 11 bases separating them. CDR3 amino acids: CASSPGGDNQPQHF. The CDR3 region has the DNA TGCGCCAGCAGCCCGGGAGGGGACAATCAGCCCCAGCATTTT.

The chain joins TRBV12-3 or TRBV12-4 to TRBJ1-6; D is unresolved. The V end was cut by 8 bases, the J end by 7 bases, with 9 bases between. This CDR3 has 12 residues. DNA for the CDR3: TGTGCCAGCGGATACAGCAATTCACCCCTCCACTTT. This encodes CASGYSNSPLHF.

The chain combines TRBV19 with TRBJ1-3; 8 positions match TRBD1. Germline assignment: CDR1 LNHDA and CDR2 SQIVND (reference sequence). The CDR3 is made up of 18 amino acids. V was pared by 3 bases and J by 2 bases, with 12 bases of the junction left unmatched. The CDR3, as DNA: TGTGCCAGTAGTATCCGGGCGGGTGACAGGGGACCTGGAAACACCATATATTTT. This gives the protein CASSIRAGDRGPGNTIYF.

The DNA for the CDR3 is TGTGCCAGCAGTCGTGCGGGGCAGTTCTTC. Its translation is CASSRAGQFF. The chain has TRBV12-3 or TRBV12-4 and TRBJ2-1, with D maybe TRBD2 (5 bases). The V end lost 5 bases, the J end lost 12 bases, and 8 bases lay between the germline ends. The CDR3 runs 10 residues.

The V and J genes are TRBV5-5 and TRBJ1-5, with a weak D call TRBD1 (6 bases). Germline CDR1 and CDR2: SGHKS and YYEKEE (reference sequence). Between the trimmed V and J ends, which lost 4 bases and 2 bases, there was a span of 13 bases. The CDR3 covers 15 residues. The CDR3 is CASSLGAGGNQPQHF. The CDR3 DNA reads TGTGCCAGCAGCCTGGGGGCCGGTGGCAATCAGCCCCAGCATTTT.

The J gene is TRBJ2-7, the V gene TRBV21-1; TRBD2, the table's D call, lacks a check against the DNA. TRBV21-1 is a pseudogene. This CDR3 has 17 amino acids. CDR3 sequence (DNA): TGTGCCAGCAGCGTAGCAAGAATCACTTCCCTAGCTTACGAGCAGTACTTC. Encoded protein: CASSVARITSLAYEQYF.

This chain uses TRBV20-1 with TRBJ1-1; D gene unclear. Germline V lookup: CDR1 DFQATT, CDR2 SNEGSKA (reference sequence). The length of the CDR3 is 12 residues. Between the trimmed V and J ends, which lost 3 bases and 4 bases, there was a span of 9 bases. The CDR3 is CSASREGTEAFF. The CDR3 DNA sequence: TGCAGTGCTAGTCGCGAGGGCACTGAAGCTTTCTTT.

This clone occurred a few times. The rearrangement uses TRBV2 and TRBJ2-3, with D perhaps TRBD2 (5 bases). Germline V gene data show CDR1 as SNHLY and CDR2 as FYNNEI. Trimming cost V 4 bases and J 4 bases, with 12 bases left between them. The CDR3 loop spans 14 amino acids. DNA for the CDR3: TGTGCCAGCAGTGTTGAGGGAGAGGCAGATACGCAGTATTTT. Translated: CASSVEGEADTQYF.